These T cell receptor beta chains were read from a single sample in a study of blood T cell repertoires in COVID-19. Clones were read by immunoSEQ multiplex PCR, and TCRdb kept only the in-frame ones, dropping some. The table shows 180,000 or so clones, with around 88% occurring only once. The sample comprised PBMCs or T cells enriched from blood (not recorded which). These receptors were obtained from a woman between 50 and 59 years old in a cohort exposed to, infected with or recovered from COVID-19 (not recorded which). CDR3s include the opening cysteine and the closing phenylalanine or tryptophan.

CDR3: CASSLDPPTGSYSGNTIYF
V: TRBV7-2
J: TRBJ1-3

CDR3: CASSHRGANTGELFF
V: TRBV19
J: TRBJ2-2

CDR3: CASSPTGSPMSYNEQFF
V: TRBV4-1
J: TRBJ2-1

CDR3: CASSSGRTGNEQFF
V: TRBV6-5
J: TRBJ2-1

CDR3: CASSQRAGGLADTQYF
V: TRBV4-1
J: TRBJ2-3

CDR3: CASRLETRSFYNEQFF
V: TRBV2
J: TRBJ2-1

CDR3: CASTPQGDYGYTF
V: TRBV9
J: TRBJ1-2

CDR3: CASSLRAGTEAFF
V: TRBV25-1
J: TRBJ1-1

CDR3: CASSPSRGPTYEQYF
V: TRBV7-9
J: TRBJ2-7

CDR3: CASSDSRVSPGELFF
V: TRBV2
J: TRBJ2-2

CDR3: CASSSRAGAGETQYF
V: TRBV11-1
J: TRBJ2-5

CDR3: CASSTGGYGYTF
V: TRBV28
J: TRBJ1-2

CDR3: CASSRTGLNSPLHF
V: TRBV25-1
J: TRBJ1-6

CDR3: CASSVVRGSDTEAFF
V: TRBV9
J: TRBJ1-1

CDR3: CASSGTSGRLDNEQFF
V: TRBV10-1
J: TRBJ2-1

CDR3: CASREGGTPRGVNGYTF
V: TRBV28
J: TRBJ1-2

CDR3: CASSADILNSPLHF
V: TRBV9
J: TRBJ1-6

CDR3: CASSTPGNTIYF
V: TRBV3-1/TRBV3-2
J: TRBJ1-3

CDR3: CASSLSQGVLGSPLHF
V: TRBV28
J: TRBJ1-6

CDR3: CASSRRDRGKTEAFF
V: TRBV19
J: TRBJ1-1

CDR3: CATSRDRTGNTEAFF
V: TRBV15
J: TRBJ1-1

CDR3: CASSSERRPNYGYTF
V: TRBV19
J: TRBJ1-2

CDR3: CASSSGTSTDTQYF
V: TRBV18
J: TRBJ2-3

CDR3: CSVKRSYEQYF
V: TRBV29-1
J: TRBJ2-7

CDR3: CASSLLPGYNEQFF
V: TRBV7-2
J: TRBJ2-1